The TCR beta chain under discussion was sequenced for a study of CD8+ T cells in alopecia areata. Investigators isolated RNA and reverse transcribed it into cDNA to act as the sequencing template. The protocol was immunoSEQ multiplex PCR, while the TCRdb copy is restricted to in-frame clones and leaves out a portion. This sample has 100,000 to 130,000 clones, with 59% found just once. This clone occurred once. Germline loops: CDR1 LNHNV, CDR2 YYDKDF (reference sequence). The CDR3 spans 20 residues. Trimming removed 0 bases from V and 2 bases from J; junction bases left unmatched: 11. Sequenced: CD8+ T cells sorted from blood. The receptor was isolated from a human donor in good health. V gene TRBV15 combines with J gene TRBJ2-7, with 15 bases aligning to TRBD2. In DNA, the CDR3 is TGTGCCACCAGCAGAGATGGACTAGCGGGGGGGCCTAGCCTCCCCTACGAGCAGTACTTC. Its translation: CATSRDGLAGGPSLPYEQYF.